The 17 T cell receptor beta chains below were found in one sample sequenced in a study of T cell repertoires in cytomegalovirus infection. TCRdb ran MiXCR on the reads and lists one entry per CDR3 protein. The sample records some 400,000 distinct CDR3 sequences, about a sixth being singletons. Material: PBMCs. These receptors originate from a human donor in good health (CMV status not recorded). Some clones in this sample may be carry-over from other donors' samples.

In this sample, this clonotype turned up many times. This chain joins TRBV6-5 and TRBJ1-4; weak D call: TRBD1 (6 bases). Germline lookup yields CDR1 MNHEY and CDR2 SVGAGI. Trimming took off 2 bases at V and 5 bases at J, with 9 bases between the two ends. This CDR3 contains 14 residues. CDR3 in amino acids: CASSYGQGNEKLFF. In DNA, the CDR3 is TGTGCCAGCAGTTACGGTCAGGGGAATGAAAAACTGTTTTTT.

This clonotype was counted ten times or more. The V gene is TRBV6-5, the J gene TRBJ2-7, with TRBD1 identical over 8 bases. The CDR3 runs to 15 residues. The V gene end was trimmed by 4 bases and the J gene end by 2 bases; junction bases not matched to a gene: 7. The germline gives CDR1 MNHEY, CDR2 SVGAGI. The CDR3 region is CASSSWDRSPYEQYF. DNA of the CDR3: TGTGCCAGCAGTTCCTGGGACAGGTCCCCCTACGAGCAGTACTTC.

V gene TRBV18 combines with J gene TRBJ2-5; 14 nucleotides agree with TRBD2. J was trimmed by 4 bases and V by 3 bases; bases with no gene match: 4. Germline loops: CDR1 KGHSH, CDR2 LQKENI. The CDR3 is made up of 16 amino acids. The chain's CDR3 is CASSPFGLAGGETQYF. The CDR3 DNA reads as TGTGCCAGCTCACCTTTTGGACTAGCGGGAGGAGAGACCCAGTACTTC.

This clonotype was seen many times. This chain joins TRBV7-3 and TRBJ1-1; possible D gene TRBD1, 6 bases. V lost 5 bases, J lost 1 base, and 8 bases lay in between. The germline V gene encodes CDR1 SGHTA and CDR2 FQGTGA. The CDR3 totals 13 residues. CDR3 region: CASSIQGNTEAFF. The CDR3 nucleotides read TGTGCCAGCAGCATACAGGGGAACACTGAAGCTTTCTTT.

The rearrangement joins TRBV24-1 to TRBJ2-1; D not resolved. Trimming pared 5 bases from V and 5 bases from J, leaving 9 bases between. The CDR3 has 13 amino acids. Germline V gene sequence: CDR1 KGHDR, CDR2 SFDVKD. The CDR3 loop reads CATSGRTDNEQFF. The CDR3 DNA reads TGTGCCACCAGTGGTCGGACGGACAATGAGCAGTTCTTC.

The chain uses TRBV2 and TRBJ2-2; 9 bases agree with TRBD1. This CDR3 region has 14 residues. V gave up 4 bases and J gave up 5 bases; unmatched junction bases: 2. In germline, CDR1 is SNHLY, CDR2 FYNNEI. The CDR3 bases are TGTGCCAGCAGTGGGACAGGGGAGACCGGGGAGCTGTTTTTT. Protein product: CASSGTGETGELFF.

The chain has TRBV11-2 and TRBJ1-1; D unclear. The CDR3 contains 14 residues. From germline, CDR1 is SGHAT and CDR2 FQNNGV. The V gene lost 0 bases and the J gene lost 3 bases, with 8 bases spanning the gap. CDR3 nucleotides: TGTGCCAGCAGCTTAGATGGAGCGGACACTGAAGCTTTCTTT. Its protein is CASSLDGADTEAFF.

This clonotype has ten or more counts. This chain connects TRBV12-3 or TRBV12-4 to TRBJ2-7, with TRBD1 as a possible D gene (6 bases). The V end lost 6 bases, the J end lost 4 bases, and 13 bases lay between the germline ends. The CDR3 sequence is 13 residues long. The CDR3 nucleotides read TGTGCCAGCAGCAGACAGGAGAGGTACGAGCAGTACTTC. Its protein is CASSRQERYEQYF.

There are a few counts of this clonotype. The chain links TRBV6-1 to TRBJ2-7; D gene unclear. The V end lost 5 bases, the J end lost 0 bases, and 17 bases lay between the germline ends. The CDR3 is 16 amino acids. CDR1 and CDR2 from the germline V gene are MNHNS and SASEGT. CDR3 protein: CASSRLSAASSYEQYF. CDR3 DNA sequence: TGTGCCAGCAGTCGCCTTTCGGCGGCCAGCTCCTACGAGCAGTACTTC.

This sequence joins TRBV18 and TRBJ1-1; 7 bases line up with TRBD1. V gave up 3 bases and J gave up 1 base; unmatched junction bases: 5. CDR1 and CDR2 from the germline V gene are KGHSH and LQKENI. The CDR3 runs to 15 residues. CDR3: CASSPSSGGNTEAFF. The CDR3 DNA reads as TGTGCCAGCTCACCCTCCTCAGGGGGGAACACTGAAGCTTTCTTT.

This clonotype was counted at least ten times. This chain links TRBV7-2 with TRBJ2-7, with D tentatively TRBD1 or TRBD2 (5 bases each). CDR1 SGHTA and CDR2 FQGNSA come from the germline V gene. The CDR3 sequence is 14 residues long. V lost 5 bases, J lost 4 bases, and 15 bases lay in between. CDR3 sequence (DNA): TGTGCCAGCAGCCCGGGACCTCCCCGTTACGAGCAGTACTTC. It yields the protein CASSPGPPRYEQYF. The entire variable domain, with the rest obtained from reference TRBV7-2 and TRBJ2-7, is as follows: GAGVSQSPSNKVTEKGKDVELRCDPISGHTALYWYRQSLGQGLEFLIYFQGNSAPDKSGLPSDRFSAERTGGSVSTLTIQRTQQEDSAVYLCASSPGPPRYEQYFGPGTRLTVT.

This clonotype appeared many times. V gene TRBV10-3 combines with J gene TRBJ2-1; the match to TRBD2 covers 7 bases. With 6 bases clipped from V and 3 bases from J, the junction kept 5 bases outside the gene matches. The germline CDR1 and CDR2 sequences are ENHRY and SYGVKD. CDR3 length: 14 amino acids. CDR3 residues: CAIRPAGRYNEQFF. CDR3 in DNA: TGTGCCATCAGGCCAGCGGGACGCTACAATGAGCAGTTCTTC.

DNA of the CDR3: TGTGCCAGCAGTTCCCGGGGAGGCCTGGGAGCTTTCTTT. It translates to CASSSRGGLGAFF. The chain carries TRBV27 and TRBJ1-1; D ambiguous. The CDR3 is 13 residues long. The germline CDR1 and CDR2 sequences are MNHEY and SMNVEV (reference sequence). The ends were cut back, 4 bases at V and 10 bases at J, with 16 bases in the middle.

This clonotype appeared many times. The V gene is TRBV7-2, the J gene TRBJ2-7, with 8 bases fitting TRBD2. V shed 2 bases, J shed 2 bases, and the junction held 2 bases outside the gene matches. CDR1 and CDR2 (germline): SGHTA, FQGNSA. There are 14 residues in the CDR3. The CDR3 loop reads CASSLRRGAYEQYF. The CDR3 DNA sequence: TGTGCCAGCAGCTTAAGGCGGGGGGCCTACGAGCAGTACTTC.

This clonotype has just a few counts. The V gene is TRBV7-8, the J gene TRBJ2-3; D is perhaps TRBD2 (5 bases). The V end was cut by 4 bases, the J end by 8 bases, with 13 bases between. This CDR3 region has 13 residues. Per the germline V gene, CDR1 is SGHVS and CDR2 is FQNEAQ. CDR3 in DNA: TGTGCCAGCAGCTCCGGACGGGAATCTACGCAGTATTTT. Translated: CASSSGRESTQYF. The full variable domain, in which reference TRBV7-8 and TRBJ2-3 provide the parts outside the CDR3, is GAGVSQSPRYKVAKRGQDVALRCDPISGHVSLFWYQQALGQGPEFLTYFQNEAQLDKSGLPSDRFFAERPEGSVSTLKIQRTQQEDSAVYLCASSSGRESTQYFGPGTRLTVL.

Many counts were recorded for this clonotype. The V gene is TRBV7-2, the J gene TRBJ1-5; D gene uncertain. Trimming took off 1 base at V and 2 bases at J, with 9 bases between the two ends. This CDR3 has 15 amino acids. The germline V gene has CDR1 SGHTA and CDR2 FQGNSA. The CDR3 loop is CASSLVTGGNQPQHF. CDR3 coding DNA: TGTGCCAGCAGCTTAGTGACGGGTGGCAATCAGCCCCAGCATTTT.

A remark on this clonotype: This may be a read error: a much more frequent sequence differs by one nucleotide. V gene TRBV11-2 combines with J gene TRBJ2-3; 7 bases line up with TRBD2. The CDR3 extends over 17 amino acids. The V gene's germline CDR1 is SGHAT and CDR2 FQNNGV. The CDR3 DNA follows: TGTACCAGCAGCCCCTCCCTGAGACTAGCCCTCACAGATACGCAGTATTTT. It yields the protein CTSSPSLRLALTDTQYF. The full variable domain, in which reference TRBV11-2 and TRBJ2-3 provide the parts outside the CDR3, is EAGVAQSPRYKIIEKRQSVAFWCNPISGHATLYWYQQILGQGPKLLIQFQNNGVVDDSQLPKDRFSAERLKGVDSTLKIQPAKLEDSAVYLCTSSPSLRLALTDTQYFGPGTRLTVL.